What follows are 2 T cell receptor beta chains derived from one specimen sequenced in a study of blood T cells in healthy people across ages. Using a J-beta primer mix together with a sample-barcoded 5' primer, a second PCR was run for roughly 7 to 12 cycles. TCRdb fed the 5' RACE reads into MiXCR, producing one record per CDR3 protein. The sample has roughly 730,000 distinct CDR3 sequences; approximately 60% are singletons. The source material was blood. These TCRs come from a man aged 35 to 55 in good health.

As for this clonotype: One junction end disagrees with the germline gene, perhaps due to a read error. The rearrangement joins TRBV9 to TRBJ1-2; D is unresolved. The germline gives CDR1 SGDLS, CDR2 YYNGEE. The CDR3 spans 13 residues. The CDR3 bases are TGTGTCAGCAGCGCAAGCGGTGGGGATGGCTACACCTTC. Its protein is CVSSASGGDGYTF.

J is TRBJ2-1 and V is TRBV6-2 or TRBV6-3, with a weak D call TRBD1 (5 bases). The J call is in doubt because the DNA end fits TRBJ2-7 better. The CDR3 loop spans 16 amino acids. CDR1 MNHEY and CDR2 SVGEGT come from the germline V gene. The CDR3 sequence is CASSYVIRTLFGEQYF. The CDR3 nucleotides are TGTGCCAGCAGTTACGTTATTCGGACACTATTTGGCGAGCAGTACTTC.